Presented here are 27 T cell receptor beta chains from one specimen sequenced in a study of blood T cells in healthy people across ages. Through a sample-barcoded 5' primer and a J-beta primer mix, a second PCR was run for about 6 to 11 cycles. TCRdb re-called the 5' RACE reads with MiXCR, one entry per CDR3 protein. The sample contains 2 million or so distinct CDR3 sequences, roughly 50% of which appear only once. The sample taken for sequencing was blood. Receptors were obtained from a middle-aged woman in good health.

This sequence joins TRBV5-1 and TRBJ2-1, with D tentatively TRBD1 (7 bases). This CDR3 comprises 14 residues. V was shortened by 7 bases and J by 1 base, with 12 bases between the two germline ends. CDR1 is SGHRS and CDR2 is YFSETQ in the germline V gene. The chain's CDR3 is CASRRGESYNEQFF. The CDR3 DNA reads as TGCGCCAGCCGCAGGGGGGAATCCTACAATGAGCAGTTCTTC.

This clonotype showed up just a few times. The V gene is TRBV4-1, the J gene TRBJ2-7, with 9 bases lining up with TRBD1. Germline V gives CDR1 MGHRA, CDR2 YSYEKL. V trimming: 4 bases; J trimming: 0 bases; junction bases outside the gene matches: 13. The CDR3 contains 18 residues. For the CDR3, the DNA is TGCGCCAGCAGCCCATGGCCGGGACAGGGTTCAAGCTCCTACGAGCAGTACTTC. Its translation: CASSPWPGQGSSSYEQYF.

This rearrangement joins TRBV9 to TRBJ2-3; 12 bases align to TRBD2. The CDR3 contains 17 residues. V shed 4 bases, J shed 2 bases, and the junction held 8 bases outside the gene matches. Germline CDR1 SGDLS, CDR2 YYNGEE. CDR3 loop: CASSPLAGGPNTDTQYF. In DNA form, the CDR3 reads TGTGCCAGCAGCCCACTAGCGGGGGGCCCGAACACAGATACGCAGTATTTT.

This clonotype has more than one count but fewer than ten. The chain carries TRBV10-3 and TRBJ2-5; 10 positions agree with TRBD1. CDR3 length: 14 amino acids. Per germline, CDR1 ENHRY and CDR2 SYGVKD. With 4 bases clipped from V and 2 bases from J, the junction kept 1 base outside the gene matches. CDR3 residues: CAISGGQGQETQYF. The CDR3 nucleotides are TGTGCCATCAGTGGGGGACAGGGGCAAGAGACCCAGTACTTC.

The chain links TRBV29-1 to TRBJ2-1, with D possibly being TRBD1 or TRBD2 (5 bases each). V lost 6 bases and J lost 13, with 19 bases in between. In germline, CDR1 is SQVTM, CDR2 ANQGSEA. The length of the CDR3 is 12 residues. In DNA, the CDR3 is TGCAGCGTCGCGAGGGACGAGGAGACCCAGTTCTTC. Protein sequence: CSVARDEETQFF.

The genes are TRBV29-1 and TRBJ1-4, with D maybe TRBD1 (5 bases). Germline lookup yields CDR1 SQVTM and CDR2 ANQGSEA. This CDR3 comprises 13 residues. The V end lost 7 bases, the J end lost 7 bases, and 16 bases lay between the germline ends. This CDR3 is CSASGGSGEKLFF. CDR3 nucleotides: TGCAGCGCAAGTGGGGGTTCTGGTGAAAAACTGTTTTTT.

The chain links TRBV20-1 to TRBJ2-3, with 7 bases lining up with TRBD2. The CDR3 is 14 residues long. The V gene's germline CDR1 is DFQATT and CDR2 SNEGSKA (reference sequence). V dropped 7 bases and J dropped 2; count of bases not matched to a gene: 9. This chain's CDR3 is CSVLSGANTDTQYF. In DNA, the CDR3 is TGCAGTGTCCTGAGCGGGGCCAACACAGATACGCAGTATTTT.

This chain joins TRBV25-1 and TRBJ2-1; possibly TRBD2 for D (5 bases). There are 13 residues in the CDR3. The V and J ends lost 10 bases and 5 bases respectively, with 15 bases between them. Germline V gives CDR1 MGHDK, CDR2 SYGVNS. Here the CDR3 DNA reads TGTGCCACTAAAGAGACTAACCACAATGAGCAGTTCTTC. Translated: CATKETNHNEQFF.

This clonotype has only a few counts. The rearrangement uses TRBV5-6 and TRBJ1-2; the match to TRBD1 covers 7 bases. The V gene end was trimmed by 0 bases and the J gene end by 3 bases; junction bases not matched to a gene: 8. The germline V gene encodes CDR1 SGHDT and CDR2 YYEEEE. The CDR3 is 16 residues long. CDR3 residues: CASSLDRQGPYYGYTF. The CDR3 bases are TGTGCCAGCAGCTTGGATAGACAGGGTCCCTACTATGGCTACACCTTC.

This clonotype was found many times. CDR3 bases: TGCAGCGTTGTCACGGGAGAGACCCAGTACTTC. Its translation is CSVVTGETQYF. The chain combines TRBV29-1 with TRBJ2-5; D not certain. The ends were cut back, 4 bases at V and 4 bases at J, with 7 bases in the middle. The germline V gene has CDR1 SQVTM and CDR2 ANQGSEA. This CDR3 spans 11 amino acids.

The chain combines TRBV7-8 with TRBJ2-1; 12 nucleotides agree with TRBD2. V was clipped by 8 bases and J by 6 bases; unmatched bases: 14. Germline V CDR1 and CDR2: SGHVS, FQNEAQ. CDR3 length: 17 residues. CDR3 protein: CASGSRLAGVVINEQFF. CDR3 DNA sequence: TGTGCCAGCGGCTCCCGACTAGCGGGGGTCGTAATCAATGAGCAGTTCTTC.

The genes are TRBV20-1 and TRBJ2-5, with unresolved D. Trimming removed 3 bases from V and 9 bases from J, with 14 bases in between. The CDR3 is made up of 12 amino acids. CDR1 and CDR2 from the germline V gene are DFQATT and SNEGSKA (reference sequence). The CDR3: CSARSPSLAQYF. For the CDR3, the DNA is TGCAGTGCTAGGTCACCCTCGTTGGCCCAGTACTTC.

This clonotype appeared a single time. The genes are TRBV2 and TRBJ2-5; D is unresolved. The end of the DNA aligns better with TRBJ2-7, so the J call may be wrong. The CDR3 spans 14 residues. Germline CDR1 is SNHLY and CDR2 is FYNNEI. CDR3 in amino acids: CASSELRVSCEQYF. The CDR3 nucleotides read TGTGCCAGCAGTGAACTTCGAGTAAGCTGCGAGCAGTACTTC.

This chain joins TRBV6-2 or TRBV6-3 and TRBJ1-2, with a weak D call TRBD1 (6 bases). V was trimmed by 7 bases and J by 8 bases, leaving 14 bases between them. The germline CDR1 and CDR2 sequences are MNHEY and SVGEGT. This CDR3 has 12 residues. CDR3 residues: CASTSTGGGYTF. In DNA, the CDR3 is TGTGCCAGCACCTCGACAGGTGGCGGCTACACCTTC.

The CDR3 DNA reads as TGTGCTAGTGGTTCTTTATTTGAGCAGTTCTTC. This codes for CASGSLFEQFF. V is TRBV12-5 and J is TRBJ2-1; D call uncertain. The CDR3 spans 11 residues. Germline assignment: CDR1 LGHNT and CDR2 FRNRAP. The ends were cut back, 4 bases at V and 9 bases at J, with 7 bases in the middle.

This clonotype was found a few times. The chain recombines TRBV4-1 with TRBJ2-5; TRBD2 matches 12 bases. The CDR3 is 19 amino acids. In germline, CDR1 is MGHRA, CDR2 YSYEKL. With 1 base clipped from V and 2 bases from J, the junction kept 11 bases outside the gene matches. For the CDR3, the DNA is TGCGCCAGCAGCCAAGTACGAGGGCTAGCGGGGGGGAAACAAGAGACCCAGTACTTC. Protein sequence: CASSQVRGLAGGKQETQYF.

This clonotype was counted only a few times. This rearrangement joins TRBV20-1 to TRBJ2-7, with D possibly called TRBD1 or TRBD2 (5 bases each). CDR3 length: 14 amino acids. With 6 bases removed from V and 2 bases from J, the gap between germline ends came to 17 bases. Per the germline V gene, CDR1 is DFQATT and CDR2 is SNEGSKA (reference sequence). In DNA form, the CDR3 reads TGCAGTGCCCCTCGGGGCCTTCCCACCTACGAGCAGTACTTC. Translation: CSAPRGLPTYEQYF.

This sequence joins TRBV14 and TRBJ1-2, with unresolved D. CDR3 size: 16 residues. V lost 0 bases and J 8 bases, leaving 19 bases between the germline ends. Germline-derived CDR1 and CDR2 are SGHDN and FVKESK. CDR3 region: CASSQDPAGLRAGYTF. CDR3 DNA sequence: TGTGCCAGCAGCCAAGATCCCGCAGGTTTAAGGGCCGGCTACACCTTC.

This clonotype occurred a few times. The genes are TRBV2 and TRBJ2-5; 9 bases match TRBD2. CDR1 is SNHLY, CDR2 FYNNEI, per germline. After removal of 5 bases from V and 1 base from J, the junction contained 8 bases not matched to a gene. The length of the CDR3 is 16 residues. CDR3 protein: CASSLVSGRLQETQYF. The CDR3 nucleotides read TGTGCCAGCAGTTTGGTTAGCGGGAGACTCCAAGAGACCCAGTACTTC.

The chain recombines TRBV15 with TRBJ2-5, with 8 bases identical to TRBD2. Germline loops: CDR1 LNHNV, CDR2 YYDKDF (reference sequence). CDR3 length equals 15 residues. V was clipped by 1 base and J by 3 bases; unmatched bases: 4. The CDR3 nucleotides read TGTGCCACCAGCAGAGGCGGGGGGAAGAAAGAGACCCAGTACTTC. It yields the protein CATSRGGGKKETQYF.

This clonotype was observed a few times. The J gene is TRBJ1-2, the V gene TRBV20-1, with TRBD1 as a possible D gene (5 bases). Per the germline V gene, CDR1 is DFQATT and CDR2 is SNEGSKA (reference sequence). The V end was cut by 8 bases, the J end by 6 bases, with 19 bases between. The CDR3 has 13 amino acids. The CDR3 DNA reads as TGCAGTACAACTCCCGGGGCGTCCCATGGCTACACCTTC. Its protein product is CSTTPGASHGYTF.

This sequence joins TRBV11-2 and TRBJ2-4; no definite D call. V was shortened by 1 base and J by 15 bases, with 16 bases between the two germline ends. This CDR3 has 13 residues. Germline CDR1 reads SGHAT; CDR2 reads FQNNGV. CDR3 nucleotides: TGTGCCAGCAGCTTAGGGGTTTTTAAGCTCCCGTACTTC. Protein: CASSLGVFKLPYF.

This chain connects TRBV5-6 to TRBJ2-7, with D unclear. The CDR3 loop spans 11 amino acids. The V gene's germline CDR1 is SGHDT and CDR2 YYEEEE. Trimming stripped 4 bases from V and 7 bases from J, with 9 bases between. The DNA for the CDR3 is TGTGCCAGCAGCGCGACATGGGAGCAGTACTTC. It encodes CASSATWEQYF.

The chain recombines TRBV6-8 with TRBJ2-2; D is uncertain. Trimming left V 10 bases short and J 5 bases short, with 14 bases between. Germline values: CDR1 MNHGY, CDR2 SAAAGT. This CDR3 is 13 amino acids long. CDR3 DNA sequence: TGTGCCACCGGAGTGGCGCGGACCGGGGAGCTGTTTTTT. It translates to CATGVARTGELFF.

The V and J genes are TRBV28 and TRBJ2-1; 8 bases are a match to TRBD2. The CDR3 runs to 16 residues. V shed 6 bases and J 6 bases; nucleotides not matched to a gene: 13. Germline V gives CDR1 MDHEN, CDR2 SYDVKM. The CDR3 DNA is TGTGCCAGCAGAGCCCCAGCGGGGGCGCTTATCAATGAGCAGTTCTTC. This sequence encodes CASRAPAGALINEQFF.

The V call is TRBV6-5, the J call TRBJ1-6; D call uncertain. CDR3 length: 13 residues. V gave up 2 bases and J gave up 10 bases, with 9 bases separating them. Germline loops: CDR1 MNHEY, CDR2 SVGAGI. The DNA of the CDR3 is TGTGCCAGCAGTTACGAACAAGAATCACCCCTCCACTTT. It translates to CASSYEQESPLHF.

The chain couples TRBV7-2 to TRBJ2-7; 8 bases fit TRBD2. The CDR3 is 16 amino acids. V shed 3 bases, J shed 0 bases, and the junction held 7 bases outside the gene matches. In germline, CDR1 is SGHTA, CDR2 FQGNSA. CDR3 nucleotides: TGTGCCAGCAGCTTCGGATCGCGGGGGGCCTCCTACGAGCAGTACTTC. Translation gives CASSFGSRGASYEQYF.